These 4 T cell receptor beta chains were all obtained from the same sample, sequenced in a study of blood T cell repertoires in COVID-19. Repertoires were generated with immunoSEQ multiplex PCR, while TCRdb's copy carries only in-frame clones and drops some. The sample has around 150,000 clones, approximately 80% seen once. Specimen: peripheral blood. All receptors come from a man aged 60-69 years with acute or convalescent COVID-19.

Turning to this clone: The sample holds other DNA sequences that translate to the same CDR3. This sequence joins TRBV5-4 and TRBJ2-3; tentatively, D is TRBD1 (6 bases). Germline V gene sequence: CDR1 SGHNT, CDR2 YYREEE (reference sequence). CDR3 size: 17 residues. Trimming removed 5 bases at V and 2 bases at J, with 21 bases between. The CDR3 spells CASSSGRGPLSTDTQYF. CDR3 DNA sequence: TGTGCCAGCAGTTCAGGCAGGGGTCCCCTCTCCACAGATACGCAGTATTTT.

This clone came up a few times. CDR3 DNA sequence: TGTGCCAGCAGCACCAGGCGCTACGAGCAGTACTTC. Amino acids: CASSTRRYEQYF. V and J are TRBV21-1 and TRBJ2-7; the D call of TRBD1 is as the table states it, not checked on the DNA. TRBV21-1 represents a pseudogene. This CDR3 spans 12 amino acids.

The chain is built from TRBV27 and TRBJ2-7, with 10 bases lining up with TRBD1. Germline values: CDR1 MNHEY, CDR2 SMNVEV (reference sequence). This CDR3 is built from 16 residues. J was trimmed by 5 bases and V by 5 bases; bases with no gene match: 12. CDR3 amino acids: CASSLRPGTGVHEQYF. The CDR3 DNA reads as TGTGCCAGCAGTCTCCGTCCCGGGACAGGGGTCCACGAGCAGTACTTC.

This clone came up once. This sequence joins TRBV7-2 and TRBJ1-2, with a weak D call TRBD1 (5 bases). Between the trimmed V and J ends, which lost 2 bases and 6 bases, there was a span of 10 bases. The CDR3 consists of 13 residues. Germline V gives CDR1 SGHTA, CDR2 FQGNSA. CDR3 in amino acids: CASSLRGSNGYTF. In nucleotides, the CDR3 is TGTGCCAGCAGCTTACGGGGGTCTAATGGCTACACCTTC.